These 31 T cell receptor beta chains share one sample of origin, sequenced in a study of shared clonotypes between healthy human individuals. TCRdb's copy holds only in-frame clones and misses some; the assay was immunoSEQ multiplex PCR. Of hundreds of thousands of clones listed, 90% to 97% are singletons. The sequenced sample consisted of naive CD4+ T cells sorted from blood. Subset indicated: CD45RA+ positively selected. These receptors were taken from a woman aged 25 to 39 in good health.

The chain joins TRBV5-8 to TRBJ2-3; 8 bases agree with TRBD1. The CDR3 has 16 amino acids. Germline CDR1 and CDR2: SGHTS and YDEGEE. V dropped 2 bases and J dropped 0; count of bases not matched to a gene: 5. CDR3 sequence: CASSLPGQGSTDTQYF. As DNA, the CDR3 is TGTGCCAGCAGCTTACCTGGACAGGGCAGCACAGATACGCAGTATTTT.

V usage is TRBV4-2 and J usage is TRBJ2-1; 8 nucleotides match TRBD2. The CDR3 runs to 16 residues. Germline lookup yields CDR1 LGHNA and CDR2 YNFKEQ. Unmatched junction bases numbered 8, after V lost 0 bases and J lost 7 bases. As DNA, the CDR3 is TGTGCCAGCAGCCAAGATCTCAGCGGGAGCATGAATGAGCAGTTCTTC. Amino acid sequence: CASSQDLSGSMNEQFF.

This clone appeared a single time. Written as DNA, the CDR3 is TGTGCCAGCAGCCAAGGAGGGGGACGCTCTGGGGCCAACGTCCTGACTTTC. Amino acid sequence: CASSQGGGRSGANVLTF. The chain couples TRBV14 to TRBJ2-6, with D possibly matching TRBD1 (6 bases). Looked up from germline, CDR1 is SGHDN and CDR2 is FVKESK. This CDR3 is built from 17 residues. Trimming took off 1 base at V and 0 bases at J, with 10 bases between the two ends.

The chain combines TRBV10-3 with TRBJ1-2; 9 bases match TRBD1. The CDR3 runs 15 residues. Per the germline V gene, CDR1 is ENHRY and CDR2 is SYGVKD. V lost 2 bases to trimming and J lost 4 bases; unmatched junction nucleotides: 5. The CDR3 sequence is CAISEKGQGLYGYTF. As DNA, the CDR3 is TGTGCCATCAGTGAGAAGGGACAGGGCCTCTATGGCTACACCTTC.

V usage is TRBV28 and J usage is TRBJ1-1, with 7 bases matching TRBD1. The ends lost 11 bases at V and 4 bases at J; junction bases unmatched: 10. The CDR3 totals 13 residues. Germline V gene lookup returns CDR1 MDHEN and CDR2 SYDVKM. CDR3 bases: TGTGCCGGATCCGGGACAGTGGTCACTGAAGCTTTCTTT. Its protein is CAGSGTVVTEAFF.

On this clone: At one boundary the junction diverges from the germline segment, which might be a read error. The V and J genes are TRBV7-9 and TRBJ2-1, with D perhaps matching TRBD2 (6 bases). Germline assignment: CDR1 SEHNR and CDR2 FQNEAQ (reference sequence). The CDR3 spans 9 residues. The CDR3 coding sequence is TGTGCCAGCAGCCCCCCGGGAGTCTTC. Translation: CASSPPGVF.

The genes are TRBV5-1 and TRBJ1-1; D is possibly TRBD1 (6 bases). CDR3 length: 17 amino acids. Trimming cost V 4 bases and J 0 bases, with 19 bases left between them. Germline CDR1 SGHRS, CDR2 YFSETQ. The CDR3 spells CASSHKTTGTMNTEAFF. DNA of the CDR3: TGCGCCAGCAGCCATAAAACCACAGGGACCATGAACACTGAAGCTTTCTTT.

This chain links TRBV5-8 with TRBJ1-5; maybe TRBD1 (5 bases). Trimming shortened V by 4 bases and J by 2 bases, and 19 bases separated the two germline ends. Germline V gene data show CDR1 as SGHTS and CDR2 as YDEGEE. This CDR3 contains 17 residues. CDR3 residues: CASSLPGTQTGNQPQHF. Written as DNA, the CDR3 is TGTGCCAGCAGCCTGCCCGGGACCCAGACGGGCAATCAGCCCCAGCATTTT.

The CDR3 nucleotides are TGTGCCAGCAGTTTTCTAGCGGGAGCTTACAATGAGCAGTTCTTC. It encodes CASSFLAGAYNEQFF. The rearrangement uses TRBV28 and TRBJ2-1; 10 bases align to TRBD2. CDR1 is MDHEN and CDR2 is SYDVKM in the germline V gene. Trimming at V came to 3 bases and at J to 4 bases, leaving 3 bases not matched to a gene. The CDR3 totals 15 residues.

The chain uses TRBV6-6 and TRBJ2-7; D gene ambiguous. The CDR3 is 15 residues long. CDR1 is MNHNY and CDR2 is SVGAGI in the germline V gene (reference sequence). The V and J ends lost 5 bases and 2 bases respectively, with 16 bases between them. The chain's CDR3 is CASSPGFGPAYEQYF. The CDR3 region has the DNA TGTGCCAGCAGTCCGGGTTTCGGGCCGGCCTACGAGCAGTACTTC.

The chain is built from TRBV5-1 and TRBJ2-7; D might be TRBD2 (6 bases). Deletions cut 0 bases from V and 2 bases from J, with 18 bases between. Germline CDR1 is SGHRS and CDR2 is YFSETQ. The CDR3 sequence is 17 residues long. In DNA, the CDR3 is TGCGCCAGCAGCTTGGGCGGCCGCGGCGGGAAAACCTACGAGCAGTACTTC. This codes for CASSLGGRGGKTYEQYF.

This chain connects TRBV19 to TRBJ1-5; TRBD1 might be the D (5 bases). Looked up from germline, CDR1 is LNHDA and CDR2 is SQIVND (reference sequence). V was shortened by 5 bases and J by 4 bases, with 9 bases between the two germline ends. There are 13 residues in the CDR3. This CDR3 is CASSPGRNQPQHF. CDR3 bases: TGTGCCAGTAGTCCAGGGCGGAATCAGCCCCAGCATTTT.

This clone has a single count. The chain employs TRBV5-5 and TRBJ1-4; D is perhaps TRBD1 (6 bases). CDR1 is SGHKS and CDR2 is YYEKEE in the germline V gene (reference sequence). The CDR3 totals 16 residues. The V end lost 2 bases, the J end lost 4 bases, and 15 bases lay between the germline ends. The CDR3 coding sequence is TGTGCCAGCAGCTTAACAGGGTTGGGTATTAATGAAAAACTGTTTTTT. Protein: CASSLTGLGINEKLFF. The complete variable domain, with remaining parts taken from reference TRBV5-5 and TRBJ1-4, reads DAGVTQSPTHLIKTRGQQVTLRCSPISGHKSVSWYQQVLGQGPQFIFQYYEKEERGRGNFPDRFSARQFPNYSSELNVNALLLGDSALYLCASSLTGLGINEKLFFGSGTQLSVL.

The chain links TRBV18 to TRBJ2-1; a weak D match, TRBD1 (5 bases). With 3 bases removed from V and 8 bases from J, the gap between germline ends came to 17 bases. Germline CDR1 KGHSH, CDR2 LQKENI. This CDR3 contains 15 residues. The CDR3 here is CASSPAAGSADEQFF. As DNA, the CDR3 is TGTGCCAGCTCACCTGCGGCAGGGTCGGCGGATGAGCAGTTCTTC.

This chain joins TRBV28 and TRBJ2-5, with TRBD2 matching 10 bases. The CDR3 extends over 14 amino acids. The germline gives CDR1 MDHEN, CDR2 SYDVKM. V was clipped by 8 bases and J by 2 bases; unmatched bases: 5. The CDR3 spells CASYTSGAQETQYF. Written as DNA, the CDR3 is TGTGCCAGCTATACTAGCGGGGCACAAGAGACCCAGTACTTC.

V and J are TRBV10-1 and TRBJ2-7, with 7 bases matching TRBD1. In germline, CDR1 is WNHNN, CDR2 SYGVQD (reference sequence). The CDR3 is 16 residues long. J was trimmed by 7 bases and V by 5 bases; bases with no gene match: 17. The CDR3 here is CASSPIGAGGYGEQYF. Here the CDR3 DNA reads TGCGCCAGCAGTCCCATTGGAGCAGGGGGTTACGGGGAGCAGTACTTC.

The gene calls are TRBV2 and TRBJ2-5, with D tentatively TRBD1 or TRBD2 (5 bases each). Judging by the DNA end, TRBJ2-7 fits better; the J call may be wrong. Germline V lookup: CDR1 SNHLY, CDR2 FYNNEI. The CDR3 runs to 18 residues. The CDR3 bases are TGTGCCAGCAGTGAGTCCTTAGGCTTGCAGGGAGTTTCCTACGAGCAGTACTTC. It codes for CASSESLGLQGVSYEQYF.

The V gene is TRBV2, the J gene TRBJ2-5, with D uncertain. CDR3 length equals 12 residues. The germline V and J ends were trimmed by 3 bases and 5 bases, with 7 bases remaining between them. Germline V gene data show CDR1 as SNHLY and CDR2 as FYNNEI. For the CDR3, the DNA is TGTGCCAGCAGTGACTACTGGGAGACCCAGTACTTC. This translates into CASSDYWETQYF.

This clone was observed a single time. The V call is TRBV5-5, the J call TRBJ2-5, with TRBD1 matching over 7 bases. This CDR3 has 16 residues. Germline CDR1 and CDR2: SGHKS and YYEKEE (reference sequence). J was trimmed by 1 base and V by 3 bases; bases with no gene match: 9. For the CDR3, the DNA is TGTGCCAGCAGCTCCCTCCCCGACAGGGTCCAAGAGACCCAGTACTTC. Translating gives CASSSLPDRVQETQYF.

This rearrangement joins TRBV20-1 to TRBJ2-5; no reliable D call. This CDR3 has 9 amino acids. Germline loops: CDR1 DFQATT, CDR2 SNEGSKA (reference sequence). Trimming stripped 7 bases from V and 7 bases from J, with 7 bases between. The CDR3, as DNA: TGCAGTGTCCCAGGGACCCAGTACTTC. Amino acids: CSVPGTQYF.

The CDR3 reads CASRSWGQGENTEAFF. CDR3 sequence (DNA): TGCGCCAGCAGATCCTGGGGACAGGGGGAGAACACTGAAGCTTTCTTT. The chain couples TRBV10-2 to TRBJ1-1; 11 bases agree with TRBD1. The germline V gene encodes CDR1 WSHSY and CDR2 SAAADI. J was trimmed by 1 base and V by 6 bases; bases with no gene match: 7. The CDR3 extends over 16 amino acids.

The chain carries TRBV7-2 and TRBJ1-5; the match to TRBD1 covers 9 bases. Per germline, CDR1 SGHTA and CDR2 FQGNSA. CDR3 size: 16 residues. Trimming cost V 5 bases and J 3 bases; bases outside gene matches: 8. For the CDR3, the DNA is TGTGCCAGCAGCCGATCAGCACAGGGGGCCAATCAGCCCCAGCATTTT. It codes for CASSRSAQGANQPQHF.

The chain employs TRBV5-1 and TRBJ2-6; maybe TRBD2 (5 bases). V was clipped by 0 bases and J by 7 bases, with 11 bases between them. Germline V gene sequence: CDR1 SGHRS, CDR2 YFSETQ. The CDR3 has 15 amino acids. Here the CDR3 DNA reads TGCGCCAGCAGCTTGGTAGGGAGAGGAGCCAACGTCCTGACTTTC. Translated: CASSLVGRGANVLTF. The full variable domain, in which reference TRBV5-1 and TRBJ2-6 provide the parts outside the CDR3, is KAGVTQTPRYLIKTRGQQVTLSCSPISGHRSVSWYQQTPGQGLQFLFEYFSETQRNKGNFPGRFSGRQFSNSRSEMNVSTLELGDSALYLCASSLVGRGANVLTFGAGSRLTVL.

This clone is a singleton in its sample. J is TRBJ2-7 and V is TRBV14; TRBD2 matches 11 bases. CDR1 is SGHDN, CDR2 FVKESK, per germline. The V segment lost 6 bases and the J segment 6 bases; nucleotides outside the gene matches: 7. The CDR3 is made up of 14 amino acids. CDR3 bases: TGTGCCAGCAGTGAGACTAGCGGGATTGGCGAGCAGTACTTC. Translated: CASSETSGIGEQYF. The full variable domain, completed using reference TRBV14 and TRBJ2-7, is EAGVTQFPSHSVIEKGQTVTLRCDPISGHDNLYWYRRVMGKEIKFLLHFVKESKQDESGMPNNRFLAERTGGTYSTLKVQPAELEDSGVYFCASSETSGIGEQYFGPGTRLTVT.

This chain connects TRBV28 to TRBJ2-7; 9 bases agree with TRBD1. Per the germline V gene, CDR1 is MDHEN and CDR2 is SYDVKM. V dropped 5 bases and J dropped 3; count of bases not matched to a gene: 5. The CDR3 covers 14 residues. The CDR3 DNA follows: TGTGCCAGCAGTCTCGGGACAGGGTACTACGAGCAGTACTTC. It yields the protein CASSLGTGYYEQYF.

This sequence joins TRBV28 and TRBJ2-5, with TRBD2 identical over 9 bases. V was clipped by 5 bases and J by 2 bases; unmatched bases: 6. CDR3 length equals 15 residues. Germline V CDR1 and CDR2: MDHEN, SYDVKM. The CDR3 nucleotides are TGTGCCAGCAGTCTGACTAGCGGAGGACAAGAGACCCAGTACTTC. Amino acids: CASSLTSGGQETQYF.

In the case of this clone: This sample also contains other DNA sequences that code for the same CDR3. V gene TRBV7-2 combines with J gene TRBJ1-1; D may be TRBD1 (5 bases). V lost 1 base to trimming and J lost 1 base, with 7 bases between them. CDR1 and CDR2 from the germline V gene are SGHTA and FQGNSA. CDR3 length equals 14 residues. CDR3 in amino acids: CASSLVGGNTEAFF. The CDR3 DNA reads TGTGCCAGCAGCTTAGTGGGGGGGAACACTGAAGCTTTCTTT.

The chain carries TRBV19 and TRBJ2-5, with D perhaps matching TRBD1 (6 bases). The end of the DNA aligns better with TRBJ2-7, so the J call may be wrong. The CDR3 spans 15 residues. CDR1 is LNHDA, CDR2 SQIVND, per germline (reference sequence). The CDR3 here is CASSTPGESSYEQYF. CDR3 in DNA: TGTGCCAGTAGTACCCCAGGGGAATCCTCCTACGAGCAGTACTTC.

This clone was recorded only once. The chain links TRBV28 to TRBJ1-2, with 9 positions matching TRBD1. Losses at the gene ends were 6 bases for V and 6 bases for J; bases not matched to a gene: 8. The CDR3 runs 14 residues. Germline loops: CDR1 MDHEN, CDR2 SYDVKM. CDR3 residues: CASRRDRAGDGYTF. The CDR3 bases are TGTGCCAGCAGGCGGGACAGGGCTGGAGATGGCTACACCTTC.

The chain links TRBV7-3 to TRBJ2-2; TRBD2 matches 12 bases. The ends lost 3 bases at V and 7 bases at J; junction bases unmatched: 3. The germline CDR1 and CDR2 sequences are SGHTA and FQGTGA. This CDR3 has 15 residues. This CDR3 reads CASSFTGLAGGELFF. The CDR3 DNA sequence: TGTGCCAGCAGCTTTACGGGACTAGCGGGCGGGGAGCTGTTTTTT.

The chain recombines TRBV18 with TRBJ2-7; 10 bases match TRBD1. V dropped 5 bases and J dropped 3; count of bases not matched to a gene: 4. Germline values: CDR1 KGHSH, CDR2 LQKENI. CDR3 size: 14 residues. The CDR3 DNA is TGTGCCAGCTCAGACGGGACAGGGGACTACGAGCAGTACTTC. Translated, it gives CASSDGTGDYEQYF.